These 9 T cell receptor beta chains share one sample of origin, sequenced in a study of T cell repertoires in cytomegalovirus infection. MiXCR was run by TCRdb on the reads, yielding one entry per CDR3 protein. The data hold around 530,000 distinct CDR3 sequences, with about a quarter observed a single time. Sequenced input: PBMCs. The receptors were gathered from a human donor in good health (CMV status not recorded). Some clones in this sample may be carry-over from other donors' samples.

CDR3 sequence (DNA): TGTGCCACCAGTCTCAATAACTATGGCTACACCTTC. It is translated as CATSLNNYGYTF. V and J are TRBV24-1 and TRBJ1-2; D not resolved. Germline lookup yields CDR1 KGHDR and CDR2 SFDVKD. Trimming removed 6 bases from V and 1 base from J, with 5 bases in between. The CDR3 sequence is 12 residues long.

In its sample, this clonotype was seen a few times. CDR3 sequence reads: CASSLELTETQYF. CDR3 DNA sequence: TGTGCCAGCAGCTTAGAGTTGACAGAGACCCAGTACTTC. V usage is TRBV7-2 and J usage is TRBJ2-5, with D hard to call. Germline V gene data show CDR1 as SGHTA and CDR2 as FQGNSA. The V end lost 1 base, the J end lost 4 bases, and 7 bases lay between the germline ends. There are 13 residues in the CDR3.

The J gene is TRBJ2-7, the V gene TRBV28, with D possibly TRBD2 on 5 matching bases. The germline V and J ends were trimmed by 10 bases and 12 bases, with 25 bases remaining between them. Germline lookup yields CDR1 MDHEN and CDR2 SYDVKM. CDR3 length: 13 amino acids. The CDR3 DNA reads as TGTGCCACCCAACCCCTGGAGGATCAGCATACGTACTTC. Its protein product is CATQPLEDQHTYF.

This clonotype appeared many times. V usage is TRBV7-8 and J usage is TRBJ1-1; TRBD1 agrees at 8 bases. Germline V gene sequence: CDR1 SGHVS, CDR2 FQNEAQ. V dropped 5 bases and J dropped 11; count of bases not matched to a gene: 7. This CDR3 has 12 residues. CDR3 residues: CASSPITGGAFF. The CDR3 nucleotides are TGTGCCAGCAGCCCGATAACAGGGGGGGCTTTCTTT.

This clonotype was observed a handful of times. The chain combines TRBV27 with TRBJ2-1, with 10 bases fitting TRBD2. CDR1 MNHEY and CDR2 SMNVEV come from the germline V gene (reference sequence). Germline trimming cut 8 bases from V and 8 bases from J; bases unmatched to any gene: 6. The length of the CDR3 is 13 residues. CDR3: CASASGSRDEQFF. The CDR3 DNA sequence: TGTGCCAGCGCTAGCGGGAGCAGGGATGAGCAGTTCTTC.

The chain uses TRBV12-3 or TRBV12-4 and TRBJ1-6; perhaps TRBD1 as D (5 bases). Trimming took off 3 bases at V and 12 bases at J, with 12 bases between the two ends. The CDR3 totals 13 residues. The CDR3 nucleotides read TGTGCCAGCAGTTTGGCAGGGAGAGGACCCCTCCACTTT. It translates to CASSLAGRGPLHF.

This clonotype has a handful of counts. V is TRBV6-1 and J is TRBJ2-3; TRBD1 is a possible D gene (6 bases). The V gene lost 2 bases and the J gene lost 4 bases, with 25 bases spanning the gap. Per the germline V gene, CDR1 is MNHNS and CDR2 is SASEGT. The CDR3 runs to 19 residues. The CDR3 loop is CASSERTVSGSFYADTQYF. For the CDR3, the DNA is TGTGCCAGCAGTGAAAGGACAGTGTCGGGGAGTTTTTACGCAGATACGCAGTATTTT.

The chain combines TRBV25-1 with TRBJ2-5; 10 bases are shared with TRBD2. After removal of 3 bases from V and 2 bases from J, the junction contained 15 bases not matched to a gene. Germline CDR1 and CDR2: MGHDK and SYGVNS. CDR3 length: 19 residues. The CDR3 reads CASSEGAGGPELPQETQYF. The DNA of the CDR3 is TGTGCCAGCAGTGAGGGAGCGGGAGGGCCGGAGCTCCCACAAGAGACCCAGTACTTC.

This clonotype has more than one count but fewer than ten. V is TRBV4-2 and J is TRBJ2-6, with D possibly matching TRBD2 (7 bases). V dropped 1 base and J dropped 0 bases, with 10 bases sitting between them. The length of the CDR3 is 17 residues. Germline CDR1 is LGHNA and CDR2 is YNFKEQ. CDR3 DNA: TGTGCCAGCAGCCAAGGGGGGGGCGGCTCTGGGGCCAACGTCCTGACTTTC. It codes for CASSQGGGGSGANVLTF.